The present T cell receptor beta chain was sequenced within a study of blood T cells in healthy people across ages. Across the whole study: Capture via template switching afforded approximately one barcoded beta molecule per two T cells. Study-wide results and limits: Among long-lived donors, naive CD4+ cells were more numerous and diversity higher than in aged donors. Per-million-T-cell TCR beta diversity fell roughly linearly with age.

Germline V gene data show CDR1 as SGHAT and CDR2 as FQNNGV. CDR3 length: 15 amino acids. With 0 bases removed from V and 3 bases from J, the gap between germline ends came to 12 bases. Using a J-beta primer mix together with a sample-barcoded 5' primer, a second PCR was run for roughly 6 to 11 cycles. Each single sample gave us at least 2.5 million CDR3-containing paired-end reads. TCRdb re-derived calls from the 5' RACE reads in MiXCR, one entry per CDR3 protein. The sample carries some 900,000 distinct CDR3 sequences, about 48% recorded once. This clonotype showed up many times. What it recognizes is unknown.

J is TRBJ2-7 and V is TRBV11-2; D is tentatively TRBD1 or TRBD2 (5 bases each). The TCR was taken from a man in his thirties or forties in good health. Source material: blood. CDR3 nucleotide sequence: TGTGCCAGCAGCTTAGAGGGACCTTCGGGCTACGAGCAGTACTTC. Protein: CASSLEGPSGYEQYF.